This T cell receptor (beta chain) was sequenced in a study of spatial heterogeneity in lung cancer. Whole-study results and caveats: Ubiquitous expanded tumor TCRs appeared in blood more at resection than follow-up.

Noted time point: sample taken at primary tumor resection. Tumor, nontumor lung or frozen PBMC supplied whole RNA that was sequenced unsorted. This clonotype was seen ten or more times. Its antigen is unidentified. TCRdb reprocessed the 5' RACE reads with MiXCR, giving one entry per CDR3 protein. The profile shows tens of thousands of distinct CDR3 sequences, nearly 7% of them singletons. The source was PBMCs, collected at surgery. This sequence originates from a female donor with early-stage non-small cell lung cancer.

As DNA, the CDR3 is TGTGCCAGTAGTAACTTACACAGGGGGAACACCGGGGAGCTGTTTTTT. Encoded protein: CASSNLHRGNTGELFF. The chain links TRBV19 to TRBJ2-2, with TRBD1 matching over 7 bases. With V trimmed by 4 bases and J by 1 base, 6 bases remained unmatched. Per germline, CDR1 LNHDA and CDR2 SQIVND (reference sequence). The CDR3 runs 16 residues.